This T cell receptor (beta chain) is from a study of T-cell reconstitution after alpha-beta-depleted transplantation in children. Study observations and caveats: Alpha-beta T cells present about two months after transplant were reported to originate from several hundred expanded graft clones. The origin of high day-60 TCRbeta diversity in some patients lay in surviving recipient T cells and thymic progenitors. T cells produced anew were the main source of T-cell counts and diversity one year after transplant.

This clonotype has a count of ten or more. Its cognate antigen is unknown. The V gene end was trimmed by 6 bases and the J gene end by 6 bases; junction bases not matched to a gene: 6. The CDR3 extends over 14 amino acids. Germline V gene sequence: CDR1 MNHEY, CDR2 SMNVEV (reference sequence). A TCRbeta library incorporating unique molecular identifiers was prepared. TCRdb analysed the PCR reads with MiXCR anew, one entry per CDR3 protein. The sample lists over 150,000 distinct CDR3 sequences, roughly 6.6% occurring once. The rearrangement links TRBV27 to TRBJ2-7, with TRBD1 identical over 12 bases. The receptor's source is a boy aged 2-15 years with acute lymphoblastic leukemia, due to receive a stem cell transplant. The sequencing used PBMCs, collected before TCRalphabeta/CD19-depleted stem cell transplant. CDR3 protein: CASRIRDRGLEQYF. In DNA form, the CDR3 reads TGTGCCAGCAGGATCCGGGACAGGGGGCTCGAGCAGTACTTC.